These 5 T cell receptor beta chains came from one sample sequenced in a study of post-analysis software for immune sequencing data. Study outcomes and limitations: About five TRBV segments occurring more often in patients than controls included TRBV5-6, TRBV5-1 and TRBV20-1.

Which antigens these TCRs recognize remains unknown. The TCR beta cDNA libraries carried unique molecular identifiers. A single record per CDR3 protein comes from TCRdb applying MiXCR to the PCR reads. The sample contains around 400,000 distinct CDR3 sequences, roughly 40% of which appear only once. The sample taken for sequencing was blood. The receptors stem from a girl between 2 and 10 years old with multiple sclerosis.

The chain is built from TRBV5-1 and TRBJ2-3; D is unclear. V was clipped by 0 bases and J by 4 bases, with 6 bases between them. This CDR3 is built from 13 residues. The germline CDR1 and CDR2 sequences are SGHRS and YFSETQ. The CDR3 reads CASSLGHPDTQYF. The CDR3, as DNA: TGCGCCAGCAGCTTGGGTCATCCAGATACGCAGTATTTT.

The chain links TRBV29-1 to TRBJ2-7, with TRBD2 as a possible D gene (5 bases). CDR1 is SQVTM, CDR2 ANQGSEA, per germline. CDR3 length: 12 amino acids. Deletions cut 4 bases from V and 2 bases from J, with 9 bases between. The CDR3 DNA reads TGCAGCGTTGTCGGGGAAGCCTACGAGCAGTACTTC. This translates into CSVVGEAYEQYF.

The chain combines TRBV12-3 or TRBV12-4 with TRBJ2-3; D is uncertain. Trimming removed 1 base at V and 4 bases at J, with 9 bases between. This CDR3 has 14 residues. Here the CDR3 DNA reads TGTGCCAGCAGTTTAGGAGTGAGGTCAGATACGCAGTATTTT. Protein: CASSLGVRSDTQYF.

This clonotype turned up a few times. The V gene is TRBV7-9, the J gene TRBJ2-1; 10 nucleotides align to TRBD1. Germline V gene sequence: CDR1 SEHNR, CDR2 FQNEAQ (reference sequence). There are 15 residues in the CDR3. The V segment lost 5 bases and the J segment 4 bases; nucleotides outside the gene matches: 5. The chain's CDR3 is CASSVGTGAYNEQFF. CDR3 nucleotide sequence: TGTGCCAGCAGCGTAGGGACAGGGGCGTACAATGAGCAGTTCTTC.

Comments on this clonotype: An end of the junction does not agree with germline; a read error may underlie this. CDR3 sequence (DNA): TGTGCCAGCAGTTTAGGGCCCGGGACAGGGTCCTATGGCTACACCTTC. Amino acids: CASSLGPGTGSYGYTF. The chain carries TRBV7-6 and TRBJ1-2; 9 bases are shared with TRBD1. This CDR3 is built from 16 residues. Germline CDR1 SGHVS, CDR2 FNYEAQ. The full variable domain, rest sourced from reference TRBV7-6 and TRBJ1-2, is GAGVSQSPRYKVTKRGQDVALRCDPISGHVSLYWYRQALGQGPEFLTYFNYEAQQDKSGLPNDRFSAERPEGSISTLTIQRTEQRDSAMYRCASSLGPGTGSYGYTFGSGTRLTVV.